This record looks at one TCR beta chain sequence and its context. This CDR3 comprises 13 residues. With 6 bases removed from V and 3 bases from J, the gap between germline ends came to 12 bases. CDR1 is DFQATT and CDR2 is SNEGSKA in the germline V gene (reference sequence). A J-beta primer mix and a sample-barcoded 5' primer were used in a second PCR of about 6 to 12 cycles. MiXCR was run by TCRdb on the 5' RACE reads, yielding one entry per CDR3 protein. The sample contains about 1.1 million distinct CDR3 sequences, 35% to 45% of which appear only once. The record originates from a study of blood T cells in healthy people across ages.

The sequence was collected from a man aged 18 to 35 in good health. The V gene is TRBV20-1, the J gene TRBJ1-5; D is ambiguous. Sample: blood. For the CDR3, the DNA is TGCAGTGCCGCGGGCCTGCTCAATCAGCCCCAGCATTTT. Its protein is CSAAGLLNQPQHF.